One and the same sample provided the 10 T cell receptor beta chains below, sequenced in a study of T-cell memory formation after mild COVID-19. TCRdb re-analysed the 5' RACE reads in MiXCR, keeping a single row per CDR3 protein. Of 150,000 to 200,000 distinct CDR3 sequences listed, 16% are singletons. Sequenced material: PBMCs or a T cell subset sorted from them (not recorded which). The receptors were sampled from an adult woman who had mild COVID-19 (a few samples of this study predate the infection). Cell type and time point are not known.

The rearrangement links TRBV27 to TRBJ2-7; 11 nucleotides agree with TRBD2. The CDR3 totals 16 residues. CDR1 is MNHEY, CDR2 SMNVEV, per germline (reference sequence). Unmatched junction bases numbered 7, after V lost 3 bases and J lost 3 bases. The CDR3 coding sequence is TGTGCCAGCAGTTTCGATAGCGGGAGGGTATTCTACGAGCAGTACTTC. It specifies CASSFDSGRVFYEQYF.

The rearrangement joins TRBV20-1 to TRBJ2-1, with 7 bases aligning to TRBD1. V was clipped by 2 bases and J by 4 bases; unmatched bases: 17. CDR1 DFQATT and CDR2 SNEGSKA come from the germline V gene (reference sequence). The CDR3 consists of 18 residues. DNA for the CDR3: TGCAGTGCTAGACGCCCCAGGACAGGTCCCGATCTGTACAATGAGCAGTTCTTC. Translated: CSARRPRTGPDLYNEQFF.

This sequence joins TRBV6-5 and TRBJ1-1; 7 bases fit TRBD1. With 5 bases clipped from V and 11 bases from J, the junction kept 14 bases outside the gene matches. CDR3 size: 14 residues. Germline CDR1 is MNHEY and CDR2 is SVGAGI. The CDR3 loop is CASSQSPRTGVAFF. For the CDR3, the DNA is TGTGCCAGCAGTCAATCCCCGAGAACAGGGGTCGCTTTCTTT.

This clonotype was recorded a few times. The rearrangement uses TRBV5-6 and TRBJ2-7; the match to TRBD1 covers 11 bases. Looked up from germline, CDR1 is SGHDT and CDR2 is YYEEEE. V shed 6 bases and J 6 bases; nucleotides not matched to a gene: 11. This CDR3 is 15 amino acids long. The CDR3 is CASTRPGTGGLEQYF. CDR3 sequence (DNA): TGTGCCAGCACCCGCCCAGGGACAGGGGGTCTCGAGCAGTACTTC.

The chain recombines TRBV11-2 with TRBJ2-7; TRBD1 agrees at 8 bases. Trimming at V came to 5 bases and at J to 3 bases, leaving 6 bases not matched to a gene. Looked up from germline, CDR1 is SGHAT and CDR2 is FQNNGV. This CDR3 has 14 residues. CDR3 sequence: CASSRQGLFYEQYF. The CDR3 coding sequence is TGTGCCAGCAGCCGACAGGGGCTCTTCTACGAGCAGTACTTC.

The J gene is TRBJ1-4, the V gene TRBV15; unclear D gene. CDR3 length: 16 amino acids. The V gene lost 6 bases and the J gene lost 0 bases, with 14 bases spanning the gap. Germline CDR1 is LNHNV and CDR2 is YYDKDF (reference sequence). The CDR3 is CATRTNPVATNEKLFF. CDR3 in DNA: TGTGCCACCAGAACGAATCCCGTTGCAACTAATGAAAAACTGTTTTTT.

This clonotype was seen repeatedly, ten times or more. This sequence joins TRBV18 and TRBJ1-1, with TRBD1 matching 7 bases. The CDR3 totals 16 residues. V dropped 3 bases and J dropped 3; count of bases not matched to a gene: 10. The germline gives CDR1 KGHSH, CDR2 LQKENI. The CDR3 protein is CASSPTGTVRDTEAFF. CDR3 sequence (DNA): TGTGCCAGCTCACCGACTGGGACAGTCCGGGACACTGAAGCTTTCTTT. The full variable domain, rest sourced from reference TRBV18 and TRBJ1-1, is NAGVMQNPRHLVRRRGQEARLRCSPMKGHSHVYWYRQLPEEGLKFMVYLQKENIIDESGMPKERFSAEFPKEGPSILRIQQVVRGDSAAYFCASSPTGTVRDTEAFFGQGTRLTVV.

This clonotype was observed a handful of times. The chain carries TRBV6-6 and TRBJ2-3; D ambiguous. Germline CDR1 is MNHNY and CDR2 is SVGAGI (reference sequence). The CDR3 length is 13 residues. Trimming removed 6 bases at V and 8 bases at J, with 15 bases between. CDR3 residues: CASSSTQPATQYF. CDR3 coding DNA: TGTGCCAGCAGCTCCACCCAGCCCGCTACGCAGTATTTT.

The chain combines TRBV20-1 with TRBJ1-2; D may be TRBD1 (6 bases). Trimming shortened V by 2 bases and J by 0 bases, and 13 bases separated the two germline ends. This CDR3 is 15 amino acids long. The germline V gene encodes CDR1 DFQATT and CDR2 SNEGSKA (reference sequence). The CDR3 nucleotides are TGCAGTGCTAGACCAACAGGGAGCCCTAACTATGGCTACACCTTC. It yields the protein CSARPTGSPNYGYTF.

V usage is TRBV5-1 and J usage is TRBJ2-7; TRBD2 matches at 8 bases. Germline-derived CDR1 and CDR2 are SGHRS and YFSETQ. After removal of 7 bases from V and 9 bases from J, the junction contained 15 bases not matched to a gene. CDR3 length: 14 residues. The CDR3 reads CASRIGGENLGQYF. In nucleotides, the CDR3 is TGCGCCAGCCGGATCGGGGGGGAGAATCTTGGGCAGTACTTC. The full variable domain, completed using reference TRBV5-1 and TRBJ2-7, is KAGVTQTPRYLIKTRGQQVTLSCSPISGHRSVSWYQQTPGQGLQFLFEYFSETQRNKGNFPGRFSGRQFSNSRSEMNVSTLELGDSALYLCASRIGGENLGQYFGPGTRLTVT.